These T cell receptor beta chains were read from a single sample in a study of blood T cell repertoires in COVID-19. TCRdb's table, derived via immunoSEQ multiplex PCR, lists solely in-frame clones and lacks some. The sample carries 150,000 to 200,000 clones, around four fifths recorded once. Sequenced sample: peripheral blood. All receptors come from a woman over 75 with acute or convalescent COVID-19. CDR3s include the opening cysteine and the closing phenylalanine or tryptophan. D genes are given only for firm matches. Clone size is stated in some rows and not others, as once, few, many or a class when expanded.

>.|TRBV7-4|TRBD1|TRBJ1-1
TGTGCCAGCAGCTCGTTGACAGGGGATAGGTTAAACACTGAAGCTTTCTTT
CASSSLTGDRLNTEAFF
>.|TRBV5-1|.|TRBJ1-1
TGCGCCAGCAGCTTGGGGGACTACGGGGCACTGAACACTGAAGCTTTCTTT
CASSLGDYGALNTEAFF
>.|TRBV30|.|TRBJ2-7
TGTGCCTGGAAGGAGGGTTCGTACGAGCAGTACTTC
CAWKEGSYEQYF
>.|TRBV19|.|TRBJ1-4
TGTGCCAGTAGCCGAACGGGGGAAAAACTGTTTTTT
CASSRTGEKLFF
>.|TRBV6-5|.|TRBJ1-4
TGTGCCAGCAGATTTCGGGGAGCAACTAATGAAAAACTGTTTTTT
CASRFRGATNEKLFF
>.|TRBV10-1|TRBD2|TRBJ2-7
TGCGCCAGCAGTGAGGGATATGCCGCGGGAGGGTACGAGCAGTACTTC
CASSEGYAAGGYEQYF
>.|TRBV2|TRBD1|TRBJ2-3
TGTGCCAGCAGATTTTCAGGGGGACCTAGCACAGATACGCAGTATTTT
CASRFSGGPSTDTQYF
>.|TRBV29-1|.|TRBJ1-2
TGCAGCGTTGAAGATACAGGGAGCCTCGGCGGATACACCTTC
CSVEDTGSLGGYTF
>few|TRBV27|TRBD1|TRBJ1-1
TGTGCCAGCAGTCTTTTTCCTGTTCGACAGGGGGTGGCTGAAGCTTTCTTT
CASSLFPVRQGVAEAFF
>.|TRBV3-1/TRBV3-2|TRBD1|TRBJ2-3
TGTGCCAGCAGCCCTCGGGACAGTAGCACAGATACGCAGTATTTT
CASSPRDSSTDTQYF
>.|TRBV29-1|TRBD2|TRBJ2-7
TGCAGCGCGGGACTAGCGAAAAAATACGAGCAGTACTTC
CSAGLAKKYEQYF
>.|TRBV6-5|.|TRBJ1-1
TGTGCCAGCAGTTACCCGGGAGATGCCACTGAAGCTTTCTTT
CASSYPGDATEAFF
>.|TRBV4-1|.|TRBJ1-5
TGCGCCAGCAGCCCGAGGGACAATCAGCCCCAGCATTTT
CASSPRDNQPQHF
>.|TRBV19|.|TRBJ1-3
TGTGCCAGTTCCGTCTCTGGAAACACCATATATTTT
CASSVSGNTIYF
>many|TRBV7-9|.|TRBJ1-2
TGTGCCAGCAGCCCCGGGCAGGGGCGGTACTATGGCTACACCTTC
CASSPGQGRYYGYTF
>.|TRBV5-6|TRBD1|TRBJ2-7
TGTGCCAGCAGCTCAGACAGGGAAGGGTACGAGCAGTACTTC
CASSSDREGYEQYF
>once|TRBV19|TRBD1|TRBJ1-5
TGTGCCAGTAGTGGGACAGGGGGCAATCAGCCCCAGCATTTT
CASSGTGGNQPQHF
>.|TRBV6-5|.|TRBJ1-6
TGTGCCAGCAGTTACCAAGACATGGGTTTGGGTTCACCCCTCCACTTT
CASSYQDMGLGSPLHF
>.|TRBV18|.|TRBJ1-3
TGTGCCAGCTCACCACCGACGTCGGAGAGGGGAAACACCATATATTTT
CASSPPTSERGNTIYF